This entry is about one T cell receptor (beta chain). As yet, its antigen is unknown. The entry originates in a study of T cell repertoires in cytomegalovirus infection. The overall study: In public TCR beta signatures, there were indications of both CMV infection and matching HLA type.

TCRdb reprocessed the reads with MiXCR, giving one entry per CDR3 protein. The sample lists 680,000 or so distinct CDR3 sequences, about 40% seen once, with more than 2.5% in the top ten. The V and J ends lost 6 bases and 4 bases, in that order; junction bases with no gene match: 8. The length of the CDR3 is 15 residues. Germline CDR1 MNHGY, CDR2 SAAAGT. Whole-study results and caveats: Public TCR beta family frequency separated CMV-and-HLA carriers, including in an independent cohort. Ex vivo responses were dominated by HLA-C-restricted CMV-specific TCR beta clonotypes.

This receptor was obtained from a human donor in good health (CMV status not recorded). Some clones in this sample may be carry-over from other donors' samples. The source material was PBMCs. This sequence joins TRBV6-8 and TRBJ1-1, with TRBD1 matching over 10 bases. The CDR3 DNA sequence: TGTGCCAGCAGAAGACAGGGGGCGCGGGTCACTGAAGCTTTCTTT. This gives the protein CASRRQGARVTEAFF.